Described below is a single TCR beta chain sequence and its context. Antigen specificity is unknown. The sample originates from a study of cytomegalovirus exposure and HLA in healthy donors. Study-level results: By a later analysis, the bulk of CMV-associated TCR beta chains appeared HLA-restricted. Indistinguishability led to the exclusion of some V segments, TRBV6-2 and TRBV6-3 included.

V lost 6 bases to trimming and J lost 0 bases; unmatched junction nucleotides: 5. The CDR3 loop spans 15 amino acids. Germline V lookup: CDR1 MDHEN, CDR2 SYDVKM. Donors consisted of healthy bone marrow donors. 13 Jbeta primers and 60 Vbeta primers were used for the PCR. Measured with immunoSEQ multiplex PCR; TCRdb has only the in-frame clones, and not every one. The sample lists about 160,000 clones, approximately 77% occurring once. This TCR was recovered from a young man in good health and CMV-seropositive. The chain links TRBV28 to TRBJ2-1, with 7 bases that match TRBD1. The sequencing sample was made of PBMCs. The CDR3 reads CASREQGSSYNEQFF. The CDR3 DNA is TGTGCCAGCAGGGAACAGGGGAGCTCCTACAATGAGCAGTTCTTC.